The 26 T cell receptor beta chains presented below share a single source sample, sequenced in a study of cytomegalovirus exposure and HLA in healthy donors. Primers: 60 Vbeta forward and 13 Jbeta reverse. The assay was immunoSEQ multiplex PCR, and TCRdb's table has in-frame clones only and misses some. Of over 20,000 clones listed, 70% are singletons. The sample was PBMCs. The source of these receptors is a woman in her 50s in good health and CMV-seronegative.

The chain has TRBV29-1 and TRBJ2-7, with a weak D call TRBD2 (6 bases). V dropped 5 bases and J dropped 7 bases, with 15 bases sitting between them. The CDR3 is made up of 12 amino acids. Germline CDR1 SQVTM, CDR2 ANQGSEA. Here the CDR3 DNA reads TGCAGCGTTCGGGACTGGCCGAGGGAGCAGTACTTC. It codes for CSVRDWPREQYF.

The chain has TRBV6-1 and TRBJ2-1, with TRBD2 matching 7 bases. The CDR3 runs 14 residues. CDR1 is MNHNS and CDR2 is SASEGT in the germline V gene. V trimming: 7 bases; J trimming: 1 base; junction bases outside the gene matches: 4. CDR3 region: CASNGGSSYNEQFF. The DNA for the CDR3 is TGTGCCAGCAATGGCGGGAGTTCCTACAATGAGCAGTTCTTC.

The genes are TRBV5-1 and TRBJ1-2; 8 bases match TRBD1. J was trimmed by 2 bases and V by 3 bases; bases with no gene match: 3. Looked up from germline, CDR1 is SGHRS and CDR2 is YFSETQ. CDR3 length: 14 amino acids. CDR3 in amino acids: CASSSGDRNYGYTF. CDR3 sequence (DNA): TGCGCCAGCAGCTCGGGGGACAGGAACTATGGCTACACCTTC.

The gene calls are TRBV6-1 and TRBJ2-2; D is ambiguous. This CDR3 has 11 amino acids. Germline CDR1 is MNHNS and CDR2 is SASEGT. Deletions cut 8 bases from V and 1 base from J, with 2 bases between. The CDR3 nucleotides are TGTGCCAGCCTGAACACCGGGGAGCTGTTTTTT. Amino acid sequence: CASLNTGELFF.

The chain combines TRBV19 with TRBJ1-5; 7 bases are a match to TRBD1. The trim removed 3 bases at V and 2 bases at J, leaving 1 base unmatched. The V gene's germline CDR1 is LNHDA and CDR2 SQIVND (reference sequence). This CDR3 is 14 amino acids long. As DNA, the CDR3 is TGTGCCAGTAGTATTACAGGGGGCAATCAGCCCCAGCATTTT. Translated: CASSITGGNQPQHF.

V and J are TRBV6-6 and TRBJ1-5; D not resolved. CDR3 length: 14 amino acids. Germline loops: CDR1 MNHNY, CDR2 SVGAGI (reference sequence). With 7 bases removed from V and 7 bases from J, the gap between germline ends came to 17 bases. As DNA, the CDR3 is TGTGCCAGCATGAGGCGGGGTACGGGGCAGCCCCAGCATTTT. This sequence encodes CASMRRGTGQPQHF.

The rearrangement links TRBV19 to TRBJ1-2; 7 bases are shared with TRBD1. The trim removed 3 bases at V and 10 bases at J, leaving 5 bases unmatched. The CDR3 spans 12 residues. Germline V gives CDR1 LNHDA, CDR2 SQIVND (reference sequence). The CDR3 DNA is TGTGCCAGTAGTATCGGGCAGGGGGACTACACCTTC. Protein product: CASSIGQGDYTF.

The CDR3 DNA reads TGTGCCAGCAGTGAACCGTACAGTGCCGGGGAGCTGTTTTTT. It specifies CASSEPYSAGELFF. This chain links TRBV6-1 with TRBJ2-2; D is undetermined. The germline V gene encodes CDR1 MNHNS and CDR2 SASEGT. V was shortened by 2 bases and J by 6 bases, with 10 bases between the two germline ends. This CDR3 contains 14 residues.

The chain's CDR3 is CASSFADRGYEQYF. The CDR3 region has the DNA TGTGCCAGCAGCTTTGCTGACAGGGGCTACGAGCAGTACTTC. The rearrangement joins TRBV7-6 to TRBJ2-7; 8 bases map to TRBD1. Germline V gene lookup returns CDR1 SGHVS and CDR2 FNYEAQ. The V and J ends lost 3 bases and 3 bases, in that order; junction bases with no gene match: 4. The CDR3 loop spans 14 amino acids.

The chain links TRBV6-5 to TRBJ2-1, with TRBD2 identical over 8 bases. The CDR3 length is 13 residues. V was pared by 2 bases and J by 6 bases, with 0 bases of the junction left unmatched. Per the germline V gene, CDR1 is MNHEY and CDR2 is SVGAGI. CDR3 nucleotide sequence: TGTGCCAGCAGTTACGGGACTAGCAATGAGCAGTTCTTC. This translates into CASSYGTSNEQFF.

The genes are TRBV29-1 and TRBJ2-2; 10 nucleotides match TRBD2. After removal of 4 bases from V and 3 bases from J, the junction contained 5 bases not matched to a gene. Germline CDR1 reads SQVTM; CDR2 reads ANQGSEA. CDR3 length: 15 amino acids. The CDR3 DNA reads TGCAGCGTTGCACTAGCGGGGACCTACACCGGGGAGCTGTTTTTT. Protein product: CSVALAGTYTGELFF.

The V and J genes are TRBV6-1 and TRBJ1-1, with no clear D. The V and J ends lost 4 bases and 0 bases respectively, with 6 bases between them. The CDR3 is 13 amino acids. Per germline, CDR1 MNHNS and CDR2 SASEGT. The chain's CDR3 is CASSASVNTEAFF. The CDR3 nucleotides read TGTGCCAGCAGTGCCTCGGTGAACACTGAAGCTTTCTTT.

The V and J genes are TRBV6-5 and TRBJ1-4, with D hard to call. This CDR3 has 14 residues. CDR1 is MNHEY and CDR2 is SVGAGI in the germline V gene. V lost 5 bases to trimming and J lost 10 bases, with 17 bases between them. The CDR3 spells CASSPSVSSLKLFF. The CDR3 nucleotides are TGTGCCAGCAGTCCTAGTGTCTCCAGCTTAAAACTGTTTTTT.

The chain carries TRBV6-5 and TRBJ1-2, with a weak D call TRBD1 (5 bases). In germline, CDR1 is MNHEY, CDR2 SVGAGI. This CDR3 has 14 amino acids. The germline V and J ends were trimmed by 4 bases and 2 bases, with 11 bases remaining between them. CDR3 loop: CASSSGRTNYGYTF. DNA of the CDR3: TGTGCCAGCAGTTCAGGGAGGACGAACTATGGCTACACCTTC.

The chain couples TRBV6-5 to TRBJ2-5; 7 bases map to TRBD1. This CDR3 comprises 14 residues. Germline assignment: CDR1 MNHEY and CDR2 SVGAGI. Trimming cost V 4 bases and J 4 bases; bases outside gene matches: 6. CDR3 in DNA: TGTGCCAGCAGTTCCAAGGGGGCGGGAGAGACCCAGTACTTC. Protein: CASSSKGAGETQYF.

CDR3 coding DNA: TGCAGCACGGACAGCAACTATGGCTACACCTTC. Translated, it gives CSTDSNYGYTF. V and J are TRBV29-1 and TRBJ1-2; the D gene is possibly TRBD1 (6 bases). Trimming stripped 8 bases from V and 2 bases from J, with 9 bases between. The CDR3 runs 11 residues. Germline CDR1 and CDR2: SQVTM and ANQGSEA.

J is TRBJ1-1 and V is TRBV5-1; a possible D gene is TRBD1 (5 bases). V gave up 3 bases and J gave up 11 bases, with 17 bases separating them. CDR1 is SGHRS and CDR2 is YFSETQ in the germline V gene. The CDR3 extends over 13 amino acids. Here the CDR3 reads CASSSGLLDSAFF. Written as DNA, the CDR3 is TGCGCCAGCAGCTCGGGACTCTTGGACTCGGCTTTCTTT.

The genes are TRBV25-1 and TRBJ1-4; no clear D. CDR3 size: 13 residues. Germline V lookup: CDR1 MGHDK, CDR2 SYGVNS. V was pared by 8 bases and J by 4 bases, with 11 bases between. The CDR3, as DNA: TGTGCCAGCCAACGGGGTATTAATGAAAAACTGTTTTTT. This translates into CASQRGINEKLFF. The variable domain in full, with the rest retrieved from reference TRBV25-1 and TRBJ1-4, is EADIYQTPRYLVIGTGKKITLECSQTMGHDKMYWYQQDPGMELHLIHYSYGVNSTEKGDLSSESTVSRIRTEHFPLTLESARPSHTSQYLCASQRGINEKLFFGSGTQLSVL.

This sequence joins TRBV7-6 and TRBJ1-1, with D unclear. There are 14 residues in the CDR3. Trimming left V 1 base short and J 1 base short, with 7 bases between. Germline-derived CDR1 and CDR2 are SGHVS and FNYEAQ. The CDR3 reads CASSLGSRNTEAFF. The CDR3 DNA reads TGTGCCAGCAGCTTAGGGTCGCGGAACACTGAAGCTTTCTTT.

This sequence joins TRBV27 and TRBJ1-5, with D maybe TRBD1 (6 bases). The CDR3 runs 13 residues. V lost 7 bases, J lost 6 bases, and 13 bases lay in between. Germline lookup yields CDR1 MNHEY and CDR2 SMNVEV (reference sequence). The CDR3 DNA follows: TGTGCCAGCACCGGCAGGGGTGGTCAGCCCCAGCATTTT. Its protein product is CASTGRGGQPQHF.

This clone was counted between two and nine times. V is TRBV4-1 and J is TRBJ2-7, with 10 bases identical to TRBD1. The germline gives CDR1 MGHRA, CDR2 YSYEKL. V dropped 0 bases and J dropped 3; count of bases not matched to a gene: 11. The CDR3 extends over 18 amino acids. CDR3 residues: CASSQESFTGTGDYEQYF. In DNA, the CDR3 is TGCGCCAGCAGCCAAGAGTCTTTCACCGGGACAGGGGACTACGAGCAGTACTTC.

The rearrangement links TRBV15 to TRBJ1-1, with unresolved D. The length of the CDR3 is 15 residues. The ends were cut back, 0 bases at V and 1 base at J, with 9 bases in the middle. Germline V gene sequence: CDR1 LNHNV, CDR2 YYDKDF (reference sequence). The CDR3, as DNA: TGTGCCACCAGCAGAGATGCACAGTCGAACACTGAAGCTTTCTTT. Translated: CATSRDAQSNTEAFF.

This clone was detected a few times. This chain joins TRBV29-1 and TRBJ2-7, with TRBD2 matching 9 bases. Looked up from germline, CDR1 is SQVTM and CDR2 is ANQGSEA. Trimming removed 7 bases from V and 0 bases from J; junction bases left unmatched: 10. This CDR3 comprises 15 residues. This CDR3 is CSDRVAGVSSYEQYF. The CDR3 DNA sequence: TGCAGCGACCGGGTAGCGGGGGTGAGCTCCTACGAGCAGTACTTC.

This chain connects TRBV5-6 to TRBJ1-2; 7 bases line up with TRBD1. V gave up 4 bases and J gave up 4 bases; unmatched junction bases: 7. Germline lookup yields CDR1 SGHDT and CDR2 YYEEEE. This CDR3 contains 14 residues. CDR3 residues: CASSPTGQVYGYTF. The CDR3 bases are TGTGCCAGCAGCCCTACCGGACAGGTCTATGGCTACACCTTC.

This clone occurred a few times. The chain employs TRBV15 and TRBJ2-5; possible D gene TRBD2, 6 bases. The J call is in doubt because the DNA end fits TRBJ2-7 better. This CDR3 is 13 amino acids long. Germline V gene lookup returns CDR1 LNHNV and CDR2 YYDKDF (reference sequence). The chain's CDR3 is CATSRGEAYEQYF. The CDR3 nucleotides read TGTGCCACCAGCAGAGGGGAGGCGTACGAGCAGTACTTC.

This rearrangement joins TRBV13 to TRBJ2-3, with TRBD1 identical over 7 bases. With 4 bases clipped from V and 5 bases from J, the junction kept 0 bases outside the gene matches. CDR1 and CDR2 (germline): PRHDT, FYEKMQ (reference sequence). The CDR3 totals 12 residues. CDR3: CASSWTGDTQYF. CDR3 sequence (DNA): TGTGCCAGCAGCTGGACAGGAGATACGCAGTATTTT.